The 20 T cell receptor beta chains reported below all come from one sample, sequenced in a study of monozygotic twins with inflammatory bowel disease. TCRdb reprocessed the 5' RACE reads and keeps a single row for each CDR3 protein, giving no DNA. This sample's table reports 95,000 to 110,000 distinct CDR3 sequences. Sequencing was performed on blood. These receptors were taken from a human donor with ulcerative colitis or Crohn's disease, or a healthy co-twin of an affected twin (not recorded which).

The chain couples TRBV12-3 or TRBV12-4 to TRBJ2-1; TCRdb returns TRBD2, unconfirmable since there is no DNA. The CDR3 is 18 residues long. The CDR3: CASSGFSGQRGSYNEQFF.

The gene calls are TRBV3-1 and TRBJ1-2. Per germline, CDR1 LGHDT and CDR2 YNNKEL (reference sequence). CDR3 length: 15 residues. CDR3 residues: CASSQGGSPNYGYTF.

The chain carries TRBV29-1 and TRBJ1-2. Looked up from germline, CDR1 is SQVTM and CDR2 is ANQGSEA. The length of the CDR3 is 13 residues. The CDR3 sequence is CSVVPGLWYGYTF.

This chain links TRBV20-1 with TRBJ2-7; TCRdb indicates TRBD1, and absent DNA this call remains unverified. This CDR3 has 14 residues. Germline CDR1 DFQATT, CDR2 SNEGSKA (reference sequence). The CDR3 reads CSALNRGQVYEQYF.

This chain uses TRBV6-1 with TRBJ2-3; with no DNA, the TCRdb D assignment of TRBD2 cannot be verified. The CDR3 is 15 residues long. Germline CDR1 and CDR2: MNHNS and SASEGT. CDR3 loop: CASSEDPRALDTQYF.

The rearrangement joins TRBV28 to TRBJ2-7; TCRdb picks TRBD1, but there is no DNA to check that call. CDR1 is MDHEN and CDR2 is SYDVKM in the germline V gene. This CDR3 is 21 amino acids long. The CDR3 loop reads CASSSPFWTGDFYTRDYEQYF.

The chain has TRBV28 and TRBJ2-7. Per the germline V gene, CDR1 is MDHEN and CDR2 is SYDVKM. The CDR3 loop spans 11 amino acids. The CDR3 loop is CASRLGGEQYF.

This chain links TRBV12-3 or TRBV12-4 with TRBJ1-1. CDR3 length: 13 residues. The CDR3 sequence: CASSLTANTEAFF.

The genes are TRBV7-2 and TRBJ2-2; TCRdb's D gene call, TRBD1, goes unchecked for lack of DNA. Germline-derived CDR1 and CDR2 are SGHTA and FQGNSA. The CDR3 loop spans 15 amino acids. The CDR3 spells CASSLQGTLTGELFF.

This chain uses TRBV24-1 with TRBJ1-2. CDR1 KGHDR and CDR2 SFDVKD come from the germline V gene. This CDR3 spans 13 amino acids. The CDR3 protein is CATSDSSVYGYTF.

The rearrangement joins TRBV5-6 to TRBJ2-7; TCRdb outputs TRBD1, but without DNA this stays unchecked. The CDR3 length is 16 residues. Germline values: CDR1 SGHDT, CDR2 YYEEEE. The CDR3: CASSLRGQKLSYEQYF. Full variable domain (missing parts from reference TRBV5-6 and TRBJ2-7): DAGVTQSPTHLIKTRGQQVTLRCSPKSGHDTVSWYQQALGQGPQFIFQYYEEEERQRGNFPDRFSGHQFPNYSSELNVNALLLGDSALYLCASSLRGQKLSYEQYFGPGTRLTVT.

The rearrangement uses TRBV7-9 and TRBJ1-4; absent DNA, TCRdb's TRBD1 call cannot be checked. There are 15 residues in the CDR3. Germline CDR1 and CDR2: SEHNR and FQNEAQ (reference sequence). CDR3 loop: CASSLLGRADEKLFF.

The V gene is TRBV2, the J gene TRBJ2-7; TCRdb designates TRBD1, a call that cannot be tested without DNA. From germline, CDR1 is SNHLY and CDR2 FYNNEI. CDR3 length: 14 amino acids. The CDR3 is CASSKQGGSYEQYF. The entire variable domain, with the rest obtained from reference TRBV2 and TRBJ2-7, is as follows: EPEVTQTPSHQVTQMGQEVILRCVPISNHLYFYWYRQILGQKVEFLVSFYNNEISEKSEIFDDQFSVERPDGSNFTLKIRSTKLEDSAMYFCASSKQGGSYEQYFGPGTRLTVT.

The gene calls are TRBV9 and TRBJ2-7; TCRdb's D call, TRBD1, is unchecked because there is no DNA. This CDR3 is 15 amino acids long. Germline CDR1 is SGDLS and CDR2 is YYNGEE. CDR3 sequence: CASSGSGARLDEQYF.

The chain uses TRBV11-1 and TRBJ1-1. Germline CDR1 reads SGHAT; CDR2 reads FQDESV (reference sequence). The CDR3 is made up of 14 amino acids. The CDR3: CASSLAPGNTEAFF.

The CDR3 protein is CASSLNGQGQFF. This chain joins TRBV27 and TRBJ2-1; TCRdb's D call, TRBD1, is unchecked because there is no DNA. This CDR3 contains 12 residues. Per the germline V gene, CDR1 is MNHEY and CDR2 is SMNVEV (reference sequence).

CDR3 sequence: CASSLGDRASYEQYF. The V call is TRBV5-1, the J call TRBJ2-7; the TCRdb call, TRBD1, lacks DNA for checking. From germline, CDR1 is SGHRS and CDR2 YFSETQ. The CDR3 contains 15 residues.

This chain connects TRBV12-3 or TRBV12-4 to TRBJ2-7; the D gene TCRdb calls, TRBD1, cannot be checked with no DNA. The CDR3 covers 15 residues. The CDR3 spells CASSLVAGVSYEQYF.

This chain connects TRBV7-7 to TRBJ2-1; TCRdb proposes TRBD2, but this gene call is untestable without DNA. The CDR3 length is 15 residues. Germline CDR1 is SSHAT and CDR2 is FNYEAQ (reference sequence). The CDR3 spells CASSLGDGLNNEQFF.

The rearrangement joins TRBV7-2 to TRBJ2-1. Germline V lookup: CDR1 SGHTA, CDR2 FQGNSA. The CDR3 is made up of 12 amino acids. The CDR3 here is CASTIYYNEQFF.